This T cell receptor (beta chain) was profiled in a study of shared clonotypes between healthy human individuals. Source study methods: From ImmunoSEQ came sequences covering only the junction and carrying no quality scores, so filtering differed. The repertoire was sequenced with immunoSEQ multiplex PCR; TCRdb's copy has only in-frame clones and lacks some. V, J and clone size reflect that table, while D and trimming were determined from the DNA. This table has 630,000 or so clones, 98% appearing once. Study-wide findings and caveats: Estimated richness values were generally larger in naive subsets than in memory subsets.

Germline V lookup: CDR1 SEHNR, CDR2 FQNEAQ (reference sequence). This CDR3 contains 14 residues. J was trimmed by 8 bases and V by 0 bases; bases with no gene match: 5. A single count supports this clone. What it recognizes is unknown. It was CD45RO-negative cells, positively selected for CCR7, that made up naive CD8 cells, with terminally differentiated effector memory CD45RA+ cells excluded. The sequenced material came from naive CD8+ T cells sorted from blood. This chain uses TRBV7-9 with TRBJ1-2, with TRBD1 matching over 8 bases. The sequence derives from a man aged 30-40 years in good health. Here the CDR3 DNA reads TGTGCCAGCAGCTTAGCGCAGGGGGCGCGGGGCTACACCTTC. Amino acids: CASSLAQGARGYTF.